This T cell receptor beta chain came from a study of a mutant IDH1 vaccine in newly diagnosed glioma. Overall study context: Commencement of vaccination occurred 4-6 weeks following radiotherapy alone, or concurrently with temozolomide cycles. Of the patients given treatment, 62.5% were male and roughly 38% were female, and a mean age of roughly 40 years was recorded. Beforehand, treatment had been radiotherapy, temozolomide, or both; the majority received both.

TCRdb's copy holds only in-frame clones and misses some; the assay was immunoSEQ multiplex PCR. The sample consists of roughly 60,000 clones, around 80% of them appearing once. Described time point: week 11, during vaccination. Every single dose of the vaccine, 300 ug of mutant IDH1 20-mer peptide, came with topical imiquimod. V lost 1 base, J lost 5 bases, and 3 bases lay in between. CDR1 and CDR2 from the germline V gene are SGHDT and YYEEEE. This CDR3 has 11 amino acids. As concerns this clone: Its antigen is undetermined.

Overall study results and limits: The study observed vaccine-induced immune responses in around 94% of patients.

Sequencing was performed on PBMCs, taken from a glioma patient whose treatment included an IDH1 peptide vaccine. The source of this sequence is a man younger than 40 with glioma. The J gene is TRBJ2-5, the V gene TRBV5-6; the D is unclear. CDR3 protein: CASSLRETQYF. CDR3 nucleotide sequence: TGTGCCAGCAGCTTGAGGGAGACCCAGTACTTC.